This is a list of T cell receptor beta chains from one sample in a study of T cell responses to AZD1222 COVID-19 vaccine. Only in-frame clones appear in the TCRdb table, and some are missing; sequencing was by immunoSEQ multiplex PCR. The repertoire holds about 130,000 clones, around 83% seen once, with less than 15% in the top ten. This specimen was peripheral blood, taken on day 0 of AZD1222 vaccination. Receptor source: an adult in good health. Each CDR3 is given with its conserved first and last residue. Fields, in order: J gene, V gene, D gene, clone size, CDR3 DNA, CDR3 protein. The D gene is left open where the match is weak. For some rows the clone size is stated as once, few or many, or as a class when expanded; others skip it.

j_gene: TRBJ1-4
v_gene: TRBV12-3/TRBV12-4
d_gene: .
abundance: .
CDR3nt: TGTGCCAGCAGTTCTAATGAAAAACTGTTTTTT
CDR3aa: CASSSNEKLFF

j_gene: TRBJ1-4
v_gene: TRBV27
d_gene: .
abundance: few
CDR3nt: TGTGCCAGCAGTTTAGGCCCTAACATGTTTTCCCCGTTGAGTAATAGTGAAAAACTGTTTTTT
CDR3aa: CASSLGPNMFSPLSNSEKLFF

j_gene: TRBJ1-3
v_gene: TRBV20-1
d_gene: .
abundance: .
CDR3nt: TGCAGTGCTAGTGACGGGGCGTCGGGCTCTGGAAACACCATATATTTT
CDR3aa: CSASDGASGSGNTIYF

j_gene: TRBJ2-7
v_gene: TRBV5-1
d_gene: .
abundance: .
CDR3nt: TGCGCCAGCAGCGCCGGGACAGCGGGAGAGCAGTACTTC
CDR3aa: CASSAGTAGEQYF

j_gene: TRBJ1-2
v_gene: TRBV5-1
d_gene: TRBD1
abundance: .
CDR3nt: TGCGCCAGCAGCTTGGTTGGGACAGATGGCTACACCTTC
CDR3aa: CASSLVGTDGYTF

j_gene: TRBJ1-1
v_gene: TRBV3-1/TRBV3-2
d_gene: TRBD1
abundance: .
CDR3nt: TGTGCCAGCCTGGGGGACAGCGAAGCTTTCTTT
CDR3aa: CASLGDSEAFF

j_gene: TRBJ1-2
v_gene: TRBV27
d_gene: .
abundance: .
CDR3nt: TGTGCCAGCAGTATGGACAGAGCTAACTATGGCTACACCTTC
CDR3aa: CASSMDRANYGYTF

j_gene: TRBJ2-5
v_gene: TRBV6-5
d_gene: TRBD2
abundance: .
CDR3nt: TGTGCCAGCAGTTACGATAGCGGGGGGGCAAAAGAGACCCAGTACTTC
CDR3aa: CASSYDSGGAKETQYF

j_gene: TRBJ2-7
v_gene: TRBV5-4
d_gene: TRBD2
abundance: .
CDR3nt: TGTGCCAGCAGCTTGGTGGCGGGAGGGCCTCGGAGGGAGCAGTACTTC
CDR3aa: CASSLVAGGPRREQYF

j_gene: TRBJ2-5
v_gene: TRBV7-9
d_gene: .
abundance: .
CDR3nt: TGTGCCAGCAGCTTAGTCGACAGAGACCAAGAGACCCAGTACTTC
CDR3aa: CASSLVDRDQETQYF

j_gene: TRBJ1-4
v_gene: TRBV19
d_gene: .
abundance: once
CDR3nt: TGTGCCAGTAGTCCCGGAGAAAAACTGTTTTTT
CDR3aa: CASSPGEKLFF

j_gene: TRBJ2-3
v_gene: TRBV7-9
d_gene: TRBD1
abundance: .
CDR3nt: TGTGCCAGCAGCTTAGCGGGTGGGACAGGAAGCACAGATACGCAGTATTTT
CDR3aa: CASSLAGGTGSTDTQYF

j_gene: TRBJ2-7
v_gene: TRBV19
d_gene: TRBD2
abundance: .
CDR3nt: TGTGCCAGTATCCCCACGACTAGCCACGGGGGGTACGAGCAGTACTTC
CDR3aa: CASIPTTSHGGYEQYF

j_gene: TRBJ2-7
v_gene: TRBV5-1
d_gene: .
abundance: .
CDR3nt: TGCGCCAGCAGCGTGGGTACGCAGGGAGAGCAGTACTTC
CDR3aa: CASSVGTQGEQYF